This entry lists 21 T cell receptor beta chains sequenced from one sample in a study of post-analysis software for immune sequencing data (dated by TCRdb to between 2014 and 2017). The investigation overall reported the following: Four to six TRBV segments, including TRBV5-6, TRBV5-1 and TRBV20-1, were significantly more frequent in patients than controls.

Libraries were made using PCR. TCRdb names Illumina HiSeq 2500 as the instrument used. Unique molecular identifiers were incorporated into TCR beta cDNA libraries to reduce PCR and sequencing biases. TCRdb reworked the public reads: Q25 trimming with fastp, MiXCR clone assembly, productive beta chains retained. Merged by CDR3 protein, the rows form single entries marked with the most common genes and DNA. The sample has about 200,000 distinct CDR3 sequences on record, roughly 30% of them singletons. Approximately 3% of the sample is held by the ten biggest clonotypes. These TCRs are of unknown antigen specificity. The sample consisted of blood. The receptors here all came from a girl under 18 with multiple sclerosis.

With respect to this clonotype: A read error may explain this, as a much larger clone is one base away. The V call is TRBV20-1, the J call TRBJ2-5, with D possibly being TRBD2 (6 bases). The V gene lost 6 bases and the J gene lost 11 bases, with 25 bases spanning the gap. CDR1 is DFQATT, CDR2 SNEGSKA, per germline (reference sequence). The CDR3 has 14 residues. CDR3 region: CSAHNEETTGEQYF. The CDR3 nucleotides read TGCAGTGCCCACAACGAGGAGACGACGGGGGAGCAGTACTTC.

This clonotype has more than one count but fewer than ten. The V and J genes are TRBV7-2 and TRBJ1-1; no reliable D call. Per the germline V gene, CDR1 is SGHTA and CDR2 is FQGNSA. Trimming cost V 2 bases and J 8 bases, with 12 bases left between them. The CDR3 runs to 13 residues. The CDR3 DNA follows: TGTGCCAGCAGCTTAATAAACACACAGGAAGCTTTCTTT. Residues: CASSLINTQEAFF.

Worth noting for this clonotype: A much larger clone sits a single nucleotide away, making a read error possible. V and J are TRBV20-1 and TRBJ2-7; 9 bases map to TRBD2. The CDR3 length is 14 residues. Per germline, CDR1 DFQATT and CDR2 SNEGSKA (reference sequence). The CDR3 is CGARVAGGGNEQYF. The CDR3 nucleotides are TGCGGTGCTAGAGTGGCGGGAGGGGGCAACGAGCAGTACTTC.

The table lists this clonotype with a few counts. This chain links TRBV28 with TRBJ2-7; D remains ambiguous. This CDR3 is built from 14 residues. Between the trimmed V and J ends, which lost 6 bases and 2 bases, there was a span of 14 bases. Germline V gives CDR1 MDHEN, CDR2 SYDVKM. CDR3 region: CASRMTDAAYEQYF. In DNA, the CDR3 is TGTGCCAGCAGAATGACGGACGCCGCCTACGAGCAGTACTTC.

The gene calls are TRBV28 and TRBJ2-1; D is unresolved. Germline assignment: CDR1 MDHEN and CDR2 SYDVKM. V was cut by 5 bases and J by 2 bases, with 10 bases left in between. The CDR3 has 14 amino acids. The CDR3 sequence: CASSRSVPYNEQFF. In nucleotides, the CDR3 is TGTGCCAGCAGTAGGTCGGTCCCCTACAATGAGCAGTTCTTC. Complete variable domain (other parts from reference TRBV28 and TRBJ2-1): DVKVTQSSRYLVKRTGEKVFLECVQDMDHENMFWYRQDPGLGLRLIYFSYDVKMKEKGDIPEGYSVSREKKERFSLILESASTNQTSMYLCASSRSVPYNEQFFGPGTRLTVL.

This rearrangement joins TRBV5-1 to TRBJ2-2; a weak D match, TRBD2 (6 bases). The CDR3 runs 15 residues. Germline lookup yields CDR1 SGHRS and CDR2 YFSETQ. Between the trimmed V and J ends, which lost 5 bases and 3 bases, there was a span of 14 bases. CDR3 residues: CASRDGSGHTGELFF. The CDR3 DNA reads TGCGCCAGCAGAGACGGGAGCGGGCACACCGGGGAGCTGTTTTTT.

The rearrangement uses TRBV29-1 and TRBJ2-3; a possible D gene is TRBD1 (6 bases). The CDR3 sequence is 13 residues long. V lost 3 bases, J lost 5 bases, and 12 bases lay in between. Germline CDR1 SQVTM, CDR2 ANQGSEA. In DNA form, the CDR3 reads TGCAGCGTTGAGAGTGGGGGCGGAGATACGCAGTATTTT. This codes for CSVESGGGDTQYF.

The chain recombines TRBV5-1 with TRBJ2-1, with 7 bases aligning to TRBD2. The CDR3 loop spans 14 amino acids. Trimming cost V 0 bases and J 6 bases; bases outside gene matches: 3. Germline CDR1 SGHRS, CDR2 YFSETQ. The DNA of the CDR3 is TGCGCCAGCAGCTTGGCACTAGCGAGCAATGAGCAGTTCTTC. The encoded protein is CASSLALASNEQFF.

This clonotype has a handful of counts. CDR3 sequence reads: CSAVPRGLGTEAFF. The CDR3 region has the DNA TGCAGTGCTGTTCCCAGGGGGCTCGGGACTGAAGCTTTCTTT. The V call is TRBV20-1, the J call TRBJ1-1; 8 bases line up with TRBD1. Germline V gene sequence: CDR1 DFQATT, CDR2 SNEGSKA (reference sequence). With V trimmed by 5 bases and J by 5 bases, 10 bases remained unmatched. This CDR3 has 14 amino acids.

The V and J genes are TRBV7-2 and TRBJ2-2; D is possibly TRBD2 (6 bases). The CDR3 contains 16 residues. Germline V gene sequence: CDR1 SGHTA, CDR2 FQGNSA. Trimming cost V 0 bases and J 6 bases, with 14 bases left between them. The CDR3 is CASSLAVWGVAGELFF. The CDR3, as DNA: TGTGCCAGCAGCTTAGCGGTTTGGGGGGTAGCCGGGGAGCTGTTTTTT.

This clonotype was recorded once. Given a much more abundant clone one base away, this may be a read error. The chain combines TRBV6-6 with TRBJ2-7; D unresolved. The J call could be wrong; TRBJ2-5 is a better fit for the DNA end. The germline gives CDR1 MNHNY, CDR2 SVGAGI (reference sequence). The CDR3 covers 9 residues. Here the CDR3 reads CANGETQYF. The CDR3 bases are TGTGCCAACGGGGAGACCCAGTACTTC.

This clonotype appeared many times. The chain carries TRBV6-6 and TRBJ1-6; D not resolved. Germline V gene lookup returns CDR1 MNHNY and CDR2 SVGAGI (reference sequence). This CDR3 spans 11 amino acids. The germline V and J ends were trimmed by 6 bases and 9 bases, with 6 bases remaining between them. CDR3 region: CASSEVSPLHF. CDR3 DNA: TGTGCCAGCAGCGAGGTTTCACCCCTCCACTTT.

A few counts support this clonotype. A much larger clone differs by one base, so this may be a read error. The chain couples TRBV29-1 to TRBJ2-5, with 9 bases aligning to TRBD2. Trimming cost V 4 bases and J 11 bases; bases outside gene matches: 11. Looked up from germline, CDR1 is SQVTM and CDR2 is ANQGSEA. The CDR3 extends over 13 amino acids. DNA of the CDR3: TGCAGCGTTGGGCTAGCGGGATGGGATGAGCAGTACTTC. As protein: CSVGLAGWDEQYF.

Regarding this clonotype: Sequence at one end of the junction differs from germline and may be a read error. The V call is TRBV12-3 or TRBV12-4, the J call TRBJ1-1; TRBD1 agrees at 8 bases. The length of the CDR3 is 13 residues. CDR3 nucleotides: TGTGCCGGCAGGGGGCCCACGGGCGCTGAAGCCTTCTTT. Protein: CAGRGPTGAEAFF.

This clonotype was counted many times. The chain is built from TRBV29-1 and TRBJ2-1, with 7 positions matching TRBD2. Germline V gives CDR1 SQVTM, CDR2 ANQGSEA. After removal of 2 bases from V and 0 bases from J, the junction contained 1 base not matched to a gene. The CDR3 totals 14 residues. The CDR3 nucleotides read TGCAGCGTTGAAAAGCGGGGCTCCTACAATGAGCAGTTCTTC. Encoded protein: CSVEKRGSYNEQFF.

This clonotype was found many times. In nucleotides, the CDR3 is TGTGCCAGCAGTTTTTCGGGGTTTCAAGAGACCCAGTACTTC. Translating it yields CASSFSGFQETQYF. The rearrangement links TRBV27 to TRBJ2-5; tentatively, D is TRBD2 (5 bases). Germline V gives CDR1 MNHEY, CDR2 SMNVEV (reference sequence). The CDR3 consists of 14 residues. The germline V and J ends were trimmed by 3 bases and 2 bases, with 10 bases remaining between them.

Note on this clonotype: A much larger clone is a single base away; this may be a read error. V usage is TRBV5-8 and J usage is TRBJ2-1, with a tentative D call TRBD2 (6 bases). This CDR3 region has 15 residues. CDR1 and CDR2 (germline): SGHTS, YDEGEE. CDR3 loop: CASSPGTASHNEQFF. As DNA, the CDR3 is TGTGCCAGCAGCCCCGGGACTGCCTCCCACAATGAGCAGTTCTTC. Full variable domain (rest looked up from reference TRBV5-8 and TRBJ2-1): EAGVTQSPTHLIKTRGQQATLRCSPISGHTSVYWYQQALGLGLQFLLWYDEGEERNRGNFPPRFSGRQFPNYSSELNVNALELEDSALYLCASSPGTASHNEQFFGPGTRLTVL.

Remarks on this clonotype: No conserved phenylalanine or tryptophan ends this CDR3, so it is likely a read error. Because the CDR3's place on the DNA is in doubt, the DNA is left out and the CDR3 is given as listed by TCRdb. This chain links TRBV23-1 with TRBJ2-1; the table names TRBD2, a call not compared with the DNA. TRBV23-1 is known as an ORF, though its function is uncertain. The CDR3 extends over 9 residues, inclusive of both ends. The CDR3 loop reads CASSQFREL.

This sequence joins TRBV12-3 or TRBV12-4 and TRBJ2-4; 9 nucleotides line up with TRBD1. Near its end, the DNA agrees better with TRBJ2-7, so the J call may be wrong. This CDR3 has 15 residues. The CDR3 loop reads CASRNTGQGAHEQYF. CDR3 nucleotides: TGTGCCAGCAGGAACACGGGACAGGGTGCCCACGAGCAGTACTTC.

To note about this clonotype: Germline and junction disagree at one end, which may indicate a read error. This chain links TRBV2 with TRBJ1-4, with TRBD1 matching over 8 bases. The CDR3 is 15 amino acids. Per germline, CDR1 SNHLY and CDR2 FYNNEI. The CDR3 region has the DNA TGTGACAGCAGTTATGGACAGGGCGGTTGGGAAAAACTGTTTTTT. Protein: CDSSYGQGGWEKLFF.

The sample holds a few counts of this clonotype. The chain carries TRBV3-1 and TRBJ2-3; 8 nucleotides line up with TRBD2. J was trimmed by 0 bases and V by 3 bases; bases with no gene match: 2. This CDR3 is 15 amino acids long. From germline, CDR1 is LGHDT and CDR2 YNNKEL (reference sequence). The CDR3 DNA reads as TGTGCCAGCAGCCAGACTAGCGCCAGCACAGATACGCAGTATTTT. It yields the protein CASSQTSASTDTQYF.